These 14 T cell receptor beta chains were all obtained from the same sample, sequenced in a study of T cell clusters in autoimmune cytopenias. TRB was amplified from about 260 ng of peripheral blood genomic DNA per sample. Multiplex touch-down PCR amplified TRB using TRB-A and TRB-B pools in one tube. Reprocessing the multiplex PCR reads, TCRdb reports a single entry for every CDR3 protein and omits DNA. The sample shows over 9,000 distinct CDR3 sequences, and 9.2% sits with its ten largest clones. The sequenced sample was peripheral blood. These receptors originate from a human donor with an autoimmune cytopenia or autoimmune hepatitis (not recorded which).

The J gene is TRBJ1-1, the V gene TRBV5-1; the D call from TCRdb, TRBD1, cannot be confirmed without DNA. The length of the CDR3 is 14 residues. CDR1 SGHRS and CDR2 YFSETQ come from the germline V gene. The CDR3 sequence is CASSLGQVNTEAFF.

This chain uses TRBV14 with TRBJ1-1. The CDR3 contains 13 residues. Germline lookup yields CDR1 SGHDN and CDR2 FVKESK. CDR3 loop: CASSQLIGTEAFF.

The J gene is TRBJ2-3, the V gene TRBV4-2; the TRBD1 assignment by TCRdb is unverifiable without DNA. Germline loops: CDR1 LGHNA, CDR2 YNFKEQ. CDR3 size: 15 residues. CDR3 sequence: CASSQDVKGGDTQYF.

This clonotype counts as medium-sized by frequency. V gene TRBV19 combines with J gene TRBJ2-4; TCRdb picks TRBD2, but there is no DNA to check that call. Germline CDR1 reads LNHDA; CDR2 reads SQIVND (reference sequence). CDR3 length: 20 residues. The CDR3 region is CASSPAGGTRTGVAKNIQYF. Together with reference TRBV19 and TRBJ2-4, the CDR3 gives the full variable domain: DGGITQSPKYLFRKEGQNVTLSCEQNLNHDAMYWYRQDPGQGLRLIYYSQIVNDFQKGDIAEGYSVSREKKESFPLTVTSAQKNPTAFYLCASSPAGGTRTGVAKNIQYFGAGTRLSVL.

This chain joins TRBV7-2 and TRBJ2-7; TCRdb's D gene call, TRBD1, goes unchecked for lack of DNA. CDR1 SGHTA and CDR2 FQGNSA come from the germline V gene. The CDR3 is 13 residues long. The CDR3 loop is CASSLGTSHEQYF.

The chain recombines TRBV6-4 with TRBJ1-1; TCRdb proposes TRBD1, but this gene call is untestable without DNA. This CDR3 contains 15 residues. CDR1 is MRHNA, CDR2 SNTAGT, per germline. The CDR3 is CASSDSQDRVTEAFF.

This chain links TRBV5-1 with TRBJ2-2. Germline lookup yields CDR1 SGHRS and CDR2 YFSETQ. There are 15 residues in the CDR3. CDR3 sequence reads: CASSSHISNTGELFF.

The genes are TRBV6-6 and TRBJ2-6; without DNA, the TCRdb call of TRBD2 cannot be checked. The CDR3 consists of 19 residues. In germline, CDR1 is MNHNY, CDR2 SVGAGI (reference sequence). CDR3 sequence: CASSYHLGLADPGANVLTF.

In terms of frequency, this clonotype is medium-sized. The chain links TRBV19 to TRBJ2-2. The CDR3 covers 15 residues. The germline gives CDR1 LNHDA, CDR2 SQIVND (reference sequence). CDR3 in amino acids: CASSIGSSRTGELFF. Filled out from reference TRBV19 and TRBJ2-2, the complete variable domain reads DGGITQSPKYLFRKEGQNVTLSCEQNLNHDAMYWYRQDPGQGLRLIYYSQIVNDFQKGDIAEGYSVSREKKESFPLTVTSAQKNPTAFYLCASSIGSSRTGELFFGEGSRLTVL.

The rearrangement links TRBV6-1 to TRBJ1-5; without DNA, the TCRdb call of TRBD1 cannot be checked. Germline CDR1 reads MNHNS; CDR2 reads SASEGT. The CDR3 spans 13 residues. CDR3 sequence reads: CASSGTENQPQHF.

The V and J genes are TRBV20-1 and TRBJ2-7; with no DNA, the TCRdb D assignment of TRBD1 cannot be verified. Germline CDR1 and CDR2: DFQATT and SNEGSKA (reference sequence). The CDR3 has 14 residues. The CDR3 sequence: CSGLEVTGSYEQYF.

V usage is TRBV18 and J usage is TRBJ1-1. This CDR3 spans 13 amino acids. Germline V gene lookup returns CDR1 KGHSH and CDR2 LQKENI. CDR3 loop: CASSPNPNTEAFF.

The V gene is TRBV6-1, the J gene TRBJ2-7. The CDR3 runs to 11 residues. The germline CDR1 and CDR2 sequences are MNHNS and SASEGT. The CDR3 spells CASVETYEQYF.

The V gene is TRBV5-6, the J gene TRBJ1-2. Germline-derived CDR1 and CDR2 are SGHDT and YYEEEE. The CDR3 is made up of 16 amino acids. The CDR3 spells CASSLGQSNSMGGYTF. The whole variable domain, filled in from reference TRBV5-6 and TRBJ1-2, reads DAGVTQSPTHLIKTRGQQVTLRCSPKSGHDTVSWYQQALGQGPQFIFQYYEEEERQRGNFPDRFSGHQFPNYSSELNVNALLLGDSALYLCASSLGQSNSMGGYTFGSGTRLTVV.